This T cell receptor (beta chain) is drawn from a study of blood T cell repertoires in COVID-19. Looking at the study overall: T cells, B-cell-depleted T cells, or PBMCs supplied cDNA or gDNA.

The length of the CDR3 is 14 residues. V dropped 2 bases and J dropped 4; count of bases not matched to a gene: 1. Germline V gene lookup returns CDR1 MNHEY and CDR2 SMNVEV (reference sequence). Everyone who took part was roughly 18 to 89 years old, and they came from some 23 US areas. Cohorts were based on clinical histories the participants reported. Donors in Cohort 3 who had recovered were those with two negative PCRs, healthcare professional clearance, or resolution of their symptoms. Clones were read by immunoSEQ multiplex PCR, and TCRdb kept only the in-frame ones, dropping some. The sample has 300,000 to 450,000 clones; 88% are singletons. A word on this clone: Other DNA sequences of this sample code for an identical CDR3.

The genes are TRBV27 and TRBJ2-7, with TRBD1 matching 11 bases. Sequencing was done on a sample of PBMCs or T cells enriched from blood (not recorded which). The receptor's source is a woman aged 18-29 years who had recovered from COVID-19. CDR3: CASSLRDRGYEQYF. Here the CDR3 DNA reads TGTGCCAGCAGTTTACGGGACAGGGGGTACGAGCAGTACTTC.